Each of the 8 T cell receptor beta chains below was sequenced from the same sample in a study of spatial heterogeneity in lung cancer. Time point of the sample: sample taken at primary tumor resection. Without sorting, whole RNA was sequenced from tumor, nontumor lung or frozen PBMC. MiXCR was run by TCRdb on the 5' RACE reads, yielding one entry per CDR3 protein. The table shows over 75,000 distinct CDR3 sequences, with 15% to 20% occurring only once. Sequencing used PBMCs, obtained at surgery. Receptors were obtained from a male donor with early-stage non-small cell lung cancer.

This clonotype was counted a single time. The chain has TRBV7-9 and TRBJ2-7; 10 positions agree with TRBD1. J lost 7 bases, V lost 2 bases, and 2 bases had no gene match. Germline V gene lookup returns CDR1 SEHNR and CDR2 FQNEAQ (reference sequence). The CDR3 sequence is 13 residues long. As DNA, the CDR3 is TGTGCCAGCAGCTTAAAGGGACAGGGGGAGCAGTACTTC. Translating gives CASSLKGQGEQYF.

The chain is built from TRBV7-2 and TRBJ1-1; TRBD1 might be the D (5 bases). CDR3 length: 13 amino acids. Germline V lookup: CDR1 SGHTA, CDR2 FQGNSA. V gave up 2 bases and J gave up 8 bases, with 12 bases separating them. The CDR3 reads CASSLSTVPEAFF. CDR3 sequence (DNA): TGTGCCAGCAGCTTATCGACAGTACCCGAAGCTTTCTTT.

This chain links TRBV12-3 or TRBV12-4 with TRBJ1-5; D gene ambiguous. This CDR3 has 11 residues. V was pared by 6 bases and J by 9 bases, with 9 bases between. The DNA of the CDR3 is TGTGCCAGCAGGTCCACGGGGCCCCAGCATTTT. Translating it yields CASRSTGPQHF.

This clonotype appeared many times. The chain links TRBV29-1 to TRBJ2-7, with TRBD1 matching over 12 bases. Germline V gene lookup returns CDR1 SQVTM and CDR2 ANQGSEA. Germline trimming cut 7 bases from V and 6 bases from J; bases unmatched to any gene: 7. CDR3 length: 13 residues. CDR3 protein: CSGTGTGGGEQYF. In DNA form, the CDR3 reads TGCAGCGGGACCGGGACAGGGGGCGGCGAGCAGTACTTC.

The V and J genes are TRBV30 and TRBJ1-4; D ambiguous. V was shortened by 1 base and J by 4 bases, with 16 bases between the two germline ends. The CDR3 is 16 residues long. Germline V gene sequence: CDR1 GTSNPN, CDR2 SVGIG (reference sequence). CDR3 nucleotides: TGTGCCTGGAGTGGAAGAATCGGGCCGATTAATGAAAAACTGTTTTTT. It specifies CAWSGRIGPINEKLFF.

The sample holds a few counts of this clonotype. A junction end diverges from the germline sequence, so it may reflect a read error. CDR3 in DNA: TGTGCCAGCAGCTTGGCCCTCGGTAACAGCGGGGAGCTGTTTTTT. Translation gives CASSLALGNSGELFF. The chain is built from TRBV5-4 and TRBJ2-2; D remains ambiguous. The CDR3 consists of 15 residues. The germline V gene has CDR1 SGHNT and CDR2 YYREEE (reference sequence).

This sequence joins TRBV5-1 and TRBJ2-1, with 9 positions matching TRBD2. In germline, CDR1 is SGHRS, CDR2 YFSETQ. This CDR3 contains 15 residues. Trimming removed 7 bases from V and 1 base from J; junction bases left unmatched: 6. The CDR3 coding sequence is TGCGCCAGCGCTAGCGGGACGGCATCCTACAATGAGCAGTTCTTC. This sequence encodes CASASGTASYNEQFF.

The J gene is TRBJ2-5, the V gene TRBV7-9, with D hard to call. The germline gives CDR1 SEHNR, CDR2 FQNEAQ (reference sequence). Trimming pared 5 bases from V and 0 bases from J, leaving 4 bases between. The CDR3 spans 12 residues. The CDR3 DNA reads as TGTGCCAGCAGCGTGTACCAAGAGACCCAGTACTTC. This sequence encodes CASSVYQETQYF.